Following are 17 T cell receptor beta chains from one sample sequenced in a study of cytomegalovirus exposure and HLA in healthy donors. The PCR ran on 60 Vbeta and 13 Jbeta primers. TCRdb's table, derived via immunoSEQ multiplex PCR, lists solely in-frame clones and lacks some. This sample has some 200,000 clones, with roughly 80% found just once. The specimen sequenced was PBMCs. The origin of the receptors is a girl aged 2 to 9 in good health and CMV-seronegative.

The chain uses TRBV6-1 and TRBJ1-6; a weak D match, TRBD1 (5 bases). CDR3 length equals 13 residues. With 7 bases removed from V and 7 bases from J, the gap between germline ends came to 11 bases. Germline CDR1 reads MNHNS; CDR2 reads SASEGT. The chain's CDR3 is CASKVQENSPLHF. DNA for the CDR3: TGTGCCAGCAAGGTACAGGAAAATTCACCCCTCCACTTT.

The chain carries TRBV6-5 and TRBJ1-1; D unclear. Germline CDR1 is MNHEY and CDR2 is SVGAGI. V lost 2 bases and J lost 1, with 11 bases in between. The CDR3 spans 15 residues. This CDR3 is CASSYPGRGNTEAFF. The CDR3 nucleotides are TGTGCCAGCAGTTACCCTGGACGGGGGAACACTGAAGCTTTCTTT.

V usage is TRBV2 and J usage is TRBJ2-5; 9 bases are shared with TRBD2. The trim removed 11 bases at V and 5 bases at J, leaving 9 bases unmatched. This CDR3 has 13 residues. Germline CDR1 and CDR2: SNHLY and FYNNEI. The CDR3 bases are TGTGCCGCCCAGCGGGGGGAACGTGAGACCCAGTACTTC. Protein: CAAQRGERETQYF. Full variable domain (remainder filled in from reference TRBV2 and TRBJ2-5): EPEVTQTPSHQVTQMGQEVILRCVPISNHLYFYWYRQILGQKVEFLVSFYNNEISEKSEIFDDQFSVERPDGSNFTLKIRSTKLEDSAMYFCAAQRGERETQYFGPGTRLLVL.

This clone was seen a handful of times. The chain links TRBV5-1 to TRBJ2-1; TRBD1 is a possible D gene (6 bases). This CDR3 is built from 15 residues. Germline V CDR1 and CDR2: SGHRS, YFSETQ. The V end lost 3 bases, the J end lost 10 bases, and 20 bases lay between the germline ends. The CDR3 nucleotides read TGCGCCAGCAGCTCTACCGGGACAAAAGTTGGGGAGCAGTTCTTC. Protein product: CASSSTGTKVGEQFF.

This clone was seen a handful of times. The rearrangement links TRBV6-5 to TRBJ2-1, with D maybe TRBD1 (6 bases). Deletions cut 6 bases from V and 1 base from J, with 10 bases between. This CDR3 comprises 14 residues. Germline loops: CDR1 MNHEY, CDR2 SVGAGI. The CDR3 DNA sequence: TGTGCCAGCAGCCCCGGACAGTCCTACAATGAGCAGTTCTTC. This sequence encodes CASSPGQSYNEQFF.

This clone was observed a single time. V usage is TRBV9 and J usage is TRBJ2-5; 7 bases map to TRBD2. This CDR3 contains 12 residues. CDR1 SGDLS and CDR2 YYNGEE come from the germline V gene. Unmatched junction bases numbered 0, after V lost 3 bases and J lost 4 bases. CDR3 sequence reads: CASSGGGETQYF. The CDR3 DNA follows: TGTGCCAGCAGCGGGGGGGGAGAGACCCAGTACTTC.

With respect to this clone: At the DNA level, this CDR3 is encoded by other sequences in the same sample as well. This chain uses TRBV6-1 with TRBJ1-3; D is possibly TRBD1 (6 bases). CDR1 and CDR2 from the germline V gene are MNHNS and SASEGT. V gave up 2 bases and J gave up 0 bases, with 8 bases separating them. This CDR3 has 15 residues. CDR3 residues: CASSEQGSSGNTIYF. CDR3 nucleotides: TGTGCCAGCAGTGAACAGGGGAGCTCTGGAAACACCATATATTTT.

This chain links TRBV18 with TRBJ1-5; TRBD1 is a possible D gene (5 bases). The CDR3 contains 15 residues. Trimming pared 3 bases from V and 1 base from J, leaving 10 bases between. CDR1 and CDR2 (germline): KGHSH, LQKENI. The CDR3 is CASSPARVSNQPQHF. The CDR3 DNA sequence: TGTGCCAGCTCACCGGCCAGGGTGAGCAATCAGCCCCAGCATTTT.

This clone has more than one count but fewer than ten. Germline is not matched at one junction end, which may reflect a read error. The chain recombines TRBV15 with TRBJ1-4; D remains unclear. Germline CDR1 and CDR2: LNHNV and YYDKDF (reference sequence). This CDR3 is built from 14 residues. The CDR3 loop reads CATSRDGVGENLFF. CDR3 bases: TGTGCCACCAGCAGAGATGGAGTTGGAGAAAATCTGTTTTTT.

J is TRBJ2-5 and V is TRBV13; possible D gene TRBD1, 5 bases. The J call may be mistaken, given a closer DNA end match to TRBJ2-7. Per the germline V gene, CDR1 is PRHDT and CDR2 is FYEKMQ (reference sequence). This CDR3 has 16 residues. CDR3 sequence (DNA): TGTGCCAGCAGCTTAGGGGTAAACAGGTTCTCCTACGAGCAGTACTTC. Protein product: CASSLGVNRFSYEQYF.

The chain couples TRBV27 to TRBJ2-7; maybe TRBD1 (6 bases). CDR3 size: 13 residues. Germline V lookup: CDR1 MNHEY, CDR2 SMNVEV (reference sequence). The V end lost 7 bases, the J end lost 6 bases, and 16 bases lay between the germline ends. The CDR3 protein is CASTKTGFGEQYF. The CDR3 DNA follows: TGTGCCAGCACCAAAACAGGGTTCGGCGAGCAGTACTTC.

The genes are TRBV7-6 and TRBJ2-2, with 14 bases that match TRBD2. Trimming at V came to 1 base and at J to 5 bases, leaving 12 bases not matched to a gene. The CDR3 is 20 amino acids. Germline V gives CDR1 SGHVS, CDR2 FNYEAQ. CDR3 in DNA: TGTGCCAGCAGCTTAGATGGGACTAGCGGGAGCCCCGGGGTTACCGGGGAGCTGTTTTTT. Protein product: CASSLDGTSGSPGVTGELFF.

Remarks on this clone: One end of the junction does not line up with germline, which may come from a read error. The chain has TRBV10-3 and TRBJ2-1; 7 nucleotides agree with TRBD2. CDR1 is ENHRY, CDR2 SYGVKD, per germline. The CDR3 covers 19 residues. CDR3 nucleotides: TGTGCCATCAGTGAGTCTCGGTGGACCCCTGGACTAGGAAATAATGGGCAGTTCTTC. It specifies CAISESRWTPGLGNNGQFF.

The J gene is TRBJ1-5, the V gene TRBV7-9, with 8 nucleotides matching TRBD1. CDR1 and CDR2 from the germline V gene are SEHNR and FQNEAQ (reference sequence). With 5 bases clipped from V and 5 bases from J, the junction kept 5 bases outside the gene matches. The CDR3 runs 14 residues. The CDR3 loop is CASSTGQGDQPQHF. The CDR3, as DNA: TGTGCCAGCAGCACCGGACAGGGTGATCAGCCCCAGCATTTT.

This chain's CDR3 is CASSLAASAASTDTQYF. In DNA, the CDR3 is TGTGCCAGCAGCTTGGCCGCGTCGGCGGCTAGCACAGATACGCAGTATTTT. This chain links TRBV5-4 with TRBJ2-3; D call uncertain. CDR1 is SGHNT, CDR2 YYREEE, per germline (reference sequence). The CDR3 length is 17 residues. The V end lost 0 bases, the J end lost 0 bases, and 14 bases lay between the germline ends.

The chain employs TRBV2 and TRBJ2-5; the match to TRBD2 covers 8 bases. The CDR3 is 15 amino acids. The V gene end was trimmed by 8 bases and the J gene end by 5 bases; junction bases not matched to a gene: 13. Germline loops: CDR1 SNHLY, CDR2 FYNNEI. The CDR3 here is CASFIPGGPGETQYF. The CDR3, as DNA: TGTGCCAGCTTCATACCGGGGGGGCCAGGGGAGACCCAGTACTTC.

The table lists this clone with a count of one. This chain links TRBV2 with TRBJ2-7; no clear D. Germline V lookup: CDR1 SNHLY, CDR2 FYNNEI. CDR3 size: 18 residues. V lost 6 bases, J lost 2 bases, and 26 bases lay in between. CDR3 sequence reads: CASREPLGWSDNTYEQYF. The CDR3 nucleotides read TGTGCCAGCAGGGAACCTTTAGGATGGTCAGACAACACCTACGAGCAGTACTTC.